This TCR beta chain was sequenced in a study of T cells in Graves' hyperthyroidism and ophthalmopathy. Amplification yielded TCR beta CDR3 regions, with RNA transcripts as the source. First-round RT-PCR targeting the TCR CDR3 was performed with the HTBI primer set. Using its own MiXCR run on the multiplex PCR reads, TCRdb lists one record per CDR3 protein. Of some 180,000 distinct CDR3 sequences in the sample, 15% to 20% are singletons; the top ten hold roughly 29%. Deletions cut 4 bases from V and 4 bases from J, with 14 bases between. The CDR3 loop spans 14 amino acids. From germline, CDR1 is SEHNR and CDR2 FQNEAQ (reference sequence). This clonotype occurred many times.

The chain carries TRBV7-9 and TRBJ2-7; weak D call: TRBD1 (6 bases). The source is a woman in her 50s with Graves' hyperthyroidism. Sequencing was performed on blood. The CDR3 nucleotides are TGTGCCAGCAGCTCCCGGACAGCTTATTACGAGCAGTACTTC. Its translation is CASSSRTAYYEQYF.